These T cell receptor beta chains were read from a single sample in a study of blood T cells in healthy people across ages. One entry per CDR3 protein, called by TCRdb with MiXCR from the 5' RACE reads. This repertoire shows approximately 810,000 distinct CDR3 sequences, roughly 34% found once; its top ten account for around 13%. Input material: blood. The receptors derive from a man younger than 35 in good health. The CDR3 runs from the conserved cysteine through the conserved F or W. The order of the fields is J gene, clone size, D gene, V gene, CDR3 protein, CDR3 DNA. The D gene is left open where the match is weak. Rows may omit the clone size; those that give it use once, few, many or a size class.

J: TRBJ1-2
size: .
D: .
V: TRBV20-1
CDR3: CSARPTSVGIGGYTF
DNA: TGCAGTGCTAGACCCACCAGTGTAGGTATCGGTGGCTACACCTTC

J: TRBJ1-1
size: few
D: .
V: TRBV21-1
CDR3: CASTDITRNTEAFF
DNA: TGTGCCAGCACCGACATAACTCGGAACACTGAAGCTTTCTTT

J: TRBJ1-5
size: .
D: .
V: TRBV20-1
CDR3: CSASWTAESAAQHF
DNA: TGCAGTGCTAGCTGGACAGCGGAATCCGCGGCCCAGCATTTT

J: TRBJ2-2
size: .
D: TRBD2
V: TRBV12-3/TRBV12-4
CDR3: CASSLGSSGVHNTGELFF
DNA: TGTGCCAGCAGTTTAGGTTCTAGCGGGGTTCACAACACCGGGGAGCTGTTTTTT

J: TRBJ2-5
size: .
D: TRBD1
V: TRBV15
CDR3: CATSSGQGSGTQYF
DNA: TGTGCCACCAGCAGTGGACAGGGTTCGGGGACCCAGTACTTC

J: TRBJ2-7
size: few
D: .
V: TRBV3-1
CDR3: CASSAGSGTYEQYF
DNA: TGTGCCAGCAGCGCCGGCAGCGGCACCTACGAGCAGTACTTC

J: TRBJ2-7
size: .
D: TRBD1
V: TRBV12-3/TRBV12-4
CDR3: CASSTTRDRGPYNEQYF
DNA: TGTGCCAGCAGTACCACCCGGGACAGGGGGCCGTACAATGAGCAGTACTTC

J: TRBJ1-1
size: .
D: .
V: TRBV7-2
CDR3: CASSTRMNTGAFF
DNA: TGTGCCAGCAGCACGCGAATGAACACTGGAGCTTTCTTT

J: TRBJ2-7
size: many
D: .
V: TRBV7-9
CDR3: CASTDRSSYEQYF
DNA: TGTGCCAGCACTGACAGGAGCTCCTACGAGCAGTACTTC

J: TRBJ1-6
size: .
D: .
V: TRBV20-1
CDR3: CSALDSLDSPLHF
DNA: TGCAGTGCCCTGGACAGTCTTGATTCACCCCTCCACTTT

J: TRBJ1-1
size: .
D: .
V: TRBV18
CDR3: CASSPPSRSILNTEAFF
DNA: TGTGCCAGCTCACCACCTAGTAGGTCCATTCTGAACACTGAAGCTTTCTTT

J: TRBJ1-1
size: .
D: .
V: TRBV7-2
CDR3: CASSLSPFQGGTEAFF
DNA: TGTGCCAGCAGCTTATCACCTTTCCAGGGAGGAACTGAAGCTTTCTTT

J: TRBJ2-7
size: few
D: TRBD1
V: TRBV4-1
CDR3: CASSQYPLGTDSYEQYF
DNA: TGCGCCAGCAGCCAGTACCCCCTAGGGACAGACAGCTACGAGCAGTACTTC

J: TRBJ2-5
size: .
D: TRBD2
V: TRBV5-1
CDR3: CASSLVLAGGQETQYF
DNA: TGCGCCAGCAGCTTGGTACTAGCGGGGGGCCAAGAGACCCAGTACTTC

J: TRBJ1-2
size: .
D: TRBD1
V: TRBV12-3/TRBV12-4
CDR3: CASSVGTGGDYGYTF
DNA: TGTGCCAGCAGTGTCGGGACAGGGGGCGACTATGGCTACACCTTC

J: TRBJ1-5
size: .
D: TRBD1
V: TRBV2
CDR3: CASSARQGAGPQHF
DNA: TGTGCCAGCAGCGCTCGTCAGGGGGCAGGGCCCCAGCATTTT

J: TRBJ1-5
size: .
D: TRBD1
V: TRBV20-1
CDR3: CSALDRPNQPQHF
DNA: TGCAGTGCTTTGGACAGGCCGAATCAGCCCCAGCATTTT

J: TRBJ2-3
size: .
D: .
V: TRBV12-3/TRBV12-4
CDR3: CASSLRTATTDTQYF
DNA: TGTGCCAGCAGTTTACGGACAGCAACTACAGATACGCAGTATTTT

J: TRBJ2-5
size: .
D: .
V: TRBV5-1
CDR3: CASSLGYF
DNA: TGCGCCAGCAGCTTGGGGTACTTC

J: TRBJ1-6
size: few
D: .
V: TRBV7-3
CDR3: CASSPTGVGSPLHF
DNA: TGTGCCAGCAGCCCCACGGGGGTTGGTTCACCCCTCCACTTT

J: TRBJ1-2
size: .
D: .
V: TRBV25-1
CDR3: CASRPSTANYGYTF
DNA: TGTGCCAGCAGGCCCTCGACAGCTAACTATGGCTACACCTTC

J: TRBJ2-3
size: .
D: TRBD2
V: TRBV3-1
CDR3: CASTLAGSSTDTQYF
DNA: TGTGCCAGCACCCTAGCGGGGTCTAGCACAGATACGCAGTATTTT

J: TRBJ2-7
size: .
D: TRBD2
V: TRBV6-4
CDR3: CASSRTSGRPSYNEQYF
DNA: TGTGCCAGCAGTCGAACTAGCGGGAGGCCCTCCTACAATGAGCAGTACTTC

J: TRBJ1-3
size: few
D: TRBD1
V: TRBV12-3/TRBV12-4
CDR3: CASRPYRGNTIYF
DNA: TGTGCCAGCAGACCCTACAGGGGTAACACCATATATTTT

J: TRBJ1-5
size: .
D: .
V: TRBV25-1
CDR3: CASSGTDRNQPQHF
DNA: TGTGCCAGCTCCGGGACGGATCGCAATCAGCCCCAGCATTTT

J: TRBJ2-1
size: many
D: TRBD2
V: TRBV12-3/TRBV12-4
CDR3: CASTEARGLGLYNEQFF
DNA: TGTGCCAGCACCGAGGCGCGGGGACTAGGTTTATACAATGAGCAGTTCTTC

J: TRBJ2-7
size: .
D: .
V: TRBV19
CDR3: CASRAESSYNEQYF
DNA: TGTGCCAGTAGGGCAGAGAGCTCCTACAATGAGCAGTACTTC

J: TRBJ2-5
size: .
D: TRBD2
V: TRBV20-1
CDR3: CSASLGLARVRSQETQYF
DNA: TGCAGTGCTAGTCTCGGACTAGCGAGGGTTAGAAGCCAAGAGACCCAGTACTTC

J: TRBJ2-2
size: .
D: .
V: TRBV12-3/TRBV12-4
CDR3: CASSLVIPGELFF
DNA: TGTGCCAGCAGTTTAGTTATACCCGGGGAGCTGTTTTTT

J: TRBJ1-4
size: many
D: TRBD1
V: TRBV20-1
CDR3: CSAIYGTVNEKLFF
DNA: TGCAGTGCTATATACGGGACAGTCAATGAAAAACTGTTTTTT

J: TRBJ2-7
size: many
D: .
V: TRBV5-1
CDR3: CASSVRGTYEQYF
DNA: TGCGCCAGCAGCGTCAGGGGTACCTACGAGCAGTACTTC

J: TRBJ1-2
size: .
D: .
V: TRBV4-1
CDR3: CASSQESTDNYGYTF
DNA: TGCGCCAGCAGCCAAGAGTCGACAGATAACTATGGCTACACCTTC

J: TRBJ1-1
size: .
D: .
V: TRBV4-2
CDR3: CASSQVFRGGWTEAFF
DNA: TGTGCCAGCAGCCAGGTCTTTCGGGGCGGTTGGACTGAAGCTTTCTTT

J: TRBJ2-1
size: many
D: .
V: TRBV28
CDR3: CASSTPEDEQFF
DNA: TGTGCCAGCAGTACCCCCGAGGATGAGCAGTTCTTC

J: TRBJ2-7
size: many
D: .
V: TRBV12-3/TRBV12-4
CDR3: CASSFWVHEQYF
DNA: TGTGCCAGCAGTTTTTGGGTCCACGAGCAGTACTTC

J: TRBJ2-5
size: .
D: .
V: TRBV7-9
CDR3: CASSDEIKNSQYF
DNA: TGTGCCAGCAGCGACGAGATCAAAAACAGTCAGTACTTC